Listed below are T cell receptor beta chains from one sample, sequenced in a study of T-cell memory formation after mild COVID-19. MiXCR, applied by TCRdb to the 5' RACE reads, yields one record per CDR3 protein. The data contain just over 300,000 distinct CDR3 sequences, roughly 19% of them singletons. Sequencing was performed on PBMCs or a T cell subset sorted from them (not recorded which). The receptor set was obtained from a man aged 18 to 29 who had mild COVID-19 (a few samples of this study predate the infection). Cell type and time point are not known. Each CDR3 is given with its conserved first and last residue. D genes are given only for firm matches. Clone size, where shown, is once, few, many, or a class for clones that have expanded.

j_call clone_size v_call d_call cdr3_length cdr3_nt cdr3_aa
TRBJ1-1 few TRBV15 - 12 TGTGCCACCAGCCAAGGAGGCACTGAAGCTTTCTTT CATSQGGTEAFF
TRBJ2-3 - TRBV2 - 14 TGTGCCAGCAGTGAAGCGCACGGGATAGATACGCAGTATTTT CASSEAHGIDTQYF
TRBJ2-1 few TRBV30 - 14 TGTGCCTGGACGAGAGGGCTGGTCCTGGAGGAGCAGTTCTTC CAWTRGLVLEEQFF
TRBJ1-2 many TRBV9 - 14 TGTGCGTCGGCGAAGGGGGTCGAAGACTATGGCTACACCTTC CASAKGVEDYGYTF
TRBJ2-3 - TRBV2 - 14 TGTGCCAGCAGCGCCGGGCTAGGGGGAGATACGCAGTATTTT CASSAGLGGDTQYF
TRBJ2-2 - TRBV28 - 16 TGTGCCAGCAGAGTCTCCGGGGGCCGGAACACCGGGGAGCTGTTTTTT CASRVSGGRNTGELFF
TRBJ2-5 few TRBV7-9 TRBD1 15 TGTGCCAGCAGCTCGTCCGACAGGGTCGTGGAGACCCAGTACTTC CASSSSDRVVETQYF
TRBJ1-6 - TRBV11-2 - 14 TGTGCCTCCCGAGCCGGCAGAACTAATTCACCCCTCCACTTT CASRAGRTNSPLHF
TRBJ2-2 - TRBV19 - 14 TGTGCCAGTAGGCTACTAGCTATCACCGGGGAGCTGTTTTTT CASRLLAITGELFF
TRBJ2-7 - TRBV5-1 - 16 TGCGCCAGCAGCTTAGACTCGGACTGGAGCTCCTACGAGCAGTACTTC CASSLDSDWSSYEQYF
TRBJ1-6 few TRBV11-2 - 14 TGTGCCAGCAGCCTCGCCAGAAATAATTCACCCCTCCACTTT CASSLARNNSPLHF
TRBJ1-1 - TRBV5-1 - 16 TGCGCCAGCAGCTATATCACACAGGGATCGAACACTGAAGCTTTCTTT CASSYITQGSNTEAFF
TRBJ2-7 few TRBV6-5 - 14 TGTGCCAGCAGTTACTCGGGACCGAGCTACGAGCAGTACTTC CASSYSGPSYEQYF
TRBJ1-2 - TRBV3-1 - 14 TGTGCCAGCAGCCAAGATGGGGCTGGATATGGCTACACCTTC CASSQDGAGYGYTF
TRBJ2-7 many TRBV20-1 - 12 TGCAGTGCTAGCACGGGGTCCTACGAGCAGTACTTC CSASTGSYEQYF
TRBJ2-5 - TRBV5-1 - 13 TGCGCCAGCAAGGTGGGTCCAGGAGAGACCCAGTACTTC CASKVGPGETQYF
TRBJ1-5 - TRBV5-1 - 14 TGCGCCAGCAGACAGGGTTTAAGCAATCAGCCCCAGCATTTT CASRQGLSNQPQHF
TRBJ2-5 - TRBV4-3 - 16 TGCGCCAGCAGCCAAGGACTAGGGGAAAGGCGGGAGACCCAGTACTTC CASSQGLGERRETQYF
TRBJ1-2 - TRBV20-1 TRBD1 12 TGCAGTGCTAGCATCGACAGGGGTGGCTACACCTTC CSASIDRGGYTF
TRBJ1-2 - TRBV2 - 12 TGTGCCAGCAGTGCTTTAAACTATGGCTACACCTTC CASSALNYGYTF
TRBJ1-2 few TRBV12-3/TRBV12-4 - 12 TGTGCCAGCAGTTTTACGCAGTATGGCTACACCTTC CASSFTQYGYTF
TRBJ2-5 few TRBV9 - 14 TGTGCCAGCAGCGTAGATGGAGCGCAGGGGACCCAGTACTTC CASSVDGAQGTQYF
TRBJ2-1 medium-sized TRBV11-3 TRBD2 16 TGTGCCAGCAGCTTAGGGACTAGCGGGGGGGCCAATGAGCAGTTCTTC CASSLGTSGGANEQFF
TRBJ2-1 few TRBV7-2 TRBD2 14 TGTGCCAGCAGCCCGTGGACTAGCTCCAATGAGCAGTTCTTC CASSPWTSSNEQFF
TRBJ1-4 few TRBV12-3/TRBV12-4 - 14 TGTGCCAGCCAGGGAGACTTGACTAATGAAAAACTGTTTTTT CASQGDLTNEKLFF
TRBJ1-3 - TRBV5-8 - 14 TGTGCCAGCAGCTTGGGTCGCTCTGGAAACACCATATATTTT CASSLGRSGNTIYF
TRBJ2-7 - TRBV18 - 15 TGTGCCAGCTCACCAATCCAGGGCCCCACCTACGAGCAGTACTTC CASSPIQGPTYEQYF
TRBJ2-5 many TRBV4-3 - 14 TGCGCCAGCAGCCGCTCAACAGGGTCAGAGACCCAGTACTTC CASSRSTGSETQYF
TRBJ2-3 many TRBV5-1 TRBD1 16 TGCGCCAGCAGCTTGGGGGCAGGGGGCGAGACAGATACGCAGTATTTT CASSLGAGGETDTQYF
TRBJ1-1 - TRBV6-5 TRBD1 12 TGTGCCAGCAGTTTAGAACAGGGGGCGGCTTTCTTT CASSLEQGAAFF
TRBJ1-1 few TRBV5-1 - 15 TGCGCCAGCAGCTTGGGGGCGGTGGAGAACACTGAAGCTTTCTTT CASSLGAVENTEAFF
TRBJ2-3 - TRBV28 - 16 TGTGCCAGCCGTACTCCCCCATCCGGGCCGGGGTATACGCAGTATTTT CASRTPPSGPGYTQYF
TRBJ1-4 - TRBV11-2 - 14 TGTGCCAGCAGCGCACAGGGCCCTAATGAAAAACTGTTTTTT CASSAQGPNEKLFF
TRBJ2-1 - TRBV6-2/TRBV6-3 TRBD2 15 TGTGCCAGAGAAGGCGGACTAGCGGGGCTTAAGGAGCAGTTCTTC CAREGGLAGLKEQFF
TRBJ2-2 few TRBV19 TRBD1 16 TGTGCCAGTAGCCTCGGACAGGGATCCATCACCGGGGAGCTGTTTTTT CASSLGQGSITGELFF
TRBJ1-2 few TRBV7-8 - 14 TGTGCCAGCAGCCTGTCGCTGGGCGGCTATGGCTACACCTTC CASSLSLGGYGYTF
TRBJ1-4 few TRBV4-1 - 12 TGCGCCAGCAGCCAAATTAATGAAAAACTGTTTTTT CASSQINEKLFF
TRBJ2-7 - TRBV9 - 16 TGTGCCAGCAGTGAGGGGTCTTCGGGACGGATCTACGAGCAGTACTTC CASSEGSSGRIYEQYF
TRBJ1-1 - TRBV19 TRBD1 15 TGTGCCAGTAGTATCTTCGACAGGGCCCCCACTGAAGCTTTCTTT CASSIFDRAPTEAFF
TRBJ2-3 - TRBV20-1 - 11 TGCAGTGCTAGTCCCGGGGATACGCAGTATTTT CSASPGDTQYF
TRBJ1-6 - TRBV2 - 13 TGTGCCAGCAGTGAACAGGGTGCTTCACCCCTCCACTTT CASSEQGASPLHF
TRBJ1-5 - TRBV20-1 TRBD1 13 TGCAGTGCTAGGGACAGGGAAGGGCAGCCCCAGCATTTT CSARDREGQPQHF
TRBJ1-5 - TRBV4-1 - 15 TGCGCCAGCAGCCAAGTCCGGGGGAGCAATCAGCCCCAGCATTTT CASSQVRGSNQPQHF
TRBJ2-5 few TRBV3-1 TRBD2 12 TGTGCCAGCACCCGGGGGGAGGAGACCCAGTACTTC CASTRGEETQYF